Each of the 10 T cell receptor beta chains below was sequenced from the same sample in a study of CD8+ T cells in alopecia areata. RNA was extracted and reverse transcribed into cDNA as the sequencing template. The method was immunoSEQ multiplex PCR; TCRdb's version includes in-frame clones alone and lacks a portion of them. The sample counts about 3,000 clones, none seen once; the ten largest own approximately 10%. Time point described: mouse skin 3 weeks after grafting. The starting material was skin, obtained at week 3. The receptors derive from a C3H/HeJ mouse with alopecia areata. For this mouse line, the MHC haplotype is H2-k.

This clone appeared a few times. Gene names denote mouse genes. The CDR3 is cut off 4 residues early in the read; its end comes from the germline J gene. The genes are TRBV13-3 and TRBJ1-1, with 10 bases lining up with TRBD1. Germline CDR1 NNHDY, CDR2 SYVADS. CDR3 length: 12 residues. CDR3 loop: CASSGQGLEVFF. CDR3 DNA (partial): TGTGCCAGCTCGGGACAGGGGTTA.

As to this clone: Each gene name is a mouse one. The read falls 4 residues short of the CDR3 end, and the missing part is taken from the germline J gene. The chain joins TRBV2 to TRBJ2-1; TRBD2 might be the D (7 bases). Germline lookup yields CDR1 LGHNA and CDR2 YSYQKL. The CDR3 totals 16 residues. V was pared by 0 bases and J by 1 base, with 10 bases between. The chain's CDR3 is CASSQELGANYAEQFF. CDR3 DNA (partial): TGTGCCAGCAGCCAAGAGCTGGGGGCGAACTATGCT.

In this sample, this clone turned up many times. The gene symbols are mouse symbols. The read gets to within 4 residues of the CDR3 end, and the germline J gene fills in the rest. The V and J genes are TRBV13-3 and TRBJ2-5, with D perhaps matching TRBD1 (6 bases). The germline gives CDR1 NNHDY, CDR2 SYVADS. The CDR3 extends over 12 amino acids. CDR3 DNA (partial): TGTGCCAGCAGTGGGACAGAAGAC. Translation gives CASSGTED. The full-length CDR3 reads as CASSGTEDTQYF. The full variable domain, rest sourced from reference TRBV13-3 and TRBJ2-5, is EAAVTQSPRSKVAVTGGKVTLSCHQTNNHDYMYWYRQDTGHGLRLIHYSYVADSTEKGDIPDGYKASRPSQENFSLILELASLSQTAVYFCASSGTEDTQYFGPGTRLLVL.

In its sample, this clone was seen many times. The genes and germline here are from mouse. Incomplete CDR3 DNA: TGTGCCAGCGGTGATGCCCCCGACTGGGGCGTCCAAGAC. Amino acid sequence: CASGDAPDWGVQD. The whole CDR3 protein reads CASGDAPDWGVQDTQYF. J is TRBJ2-5 and V is TRBV13-2, with 8 bases lining up with TRBD2. The CDR3 goes on 4 residues after the read ends, and that part is filled in from the germline J gene. The V segment lost 0 bases and the J segment 2 bases; nucleotides outside the gene matches: 8. Per the germline V gene, CDR1 is NNHNN and CDR2 is SYGAGS (reference sequence). The CDR3 loop spans 17 amino acids.

This clone is labeled as medium-sized. All gene names here are mouse names. Read coverage stops 4 residues before the CDR3 terminus; the germline J gene supplies the remainder. The rearrangement uses TRBV19 and TRBJ1-2; TRBD1 is a possible D gene (6 bases). Germline V gene lookup returns CDR1 FNHDT and CDR2 SITEND (reference sequence). V lost 3 bases and J lost 0, with 9 bases in between. CDR3 length equals 14 residues. The chain's CDR3 is CASSTDSANSDYTF. Incomplete CDR3 DNA: TGTGCCAGCAGTACGGACAGTGCAAACTCC.

This clone qualifies as medium-sized. The gene symbols are mouse symbols. The sequenced fragment ends 4 residues before the CDR3 boundary, so the rest is inferred from the germline J gene. The chain links TRBV13-2 to TRBJ1-1, with 9 bases that match TRBD1. Looked up from germline, CDR1 is NNHNN and CDR2 is SYGAGS (reference sequence). The V segment lost 5 bases and the J segment 1 base; nucleotides outside the gene matches: 0. CDR3 size: 13 residues. The CDR3 is CASGGQGNTEVFF. The CDR3 DNA, read in part, is TGTGCCAGCGGGGGACAGGGGAACACA.

This clone was found many times. Gene names are the mouse ones. The CDR3 extends 4 residues past the end of the read, so its final part is completed from the germline J gene. This chain uses TRBV5 with TRBJ2-1; D may be TRBD2 (5 bases). Germline CDR1 and CDR2: LGHNA and YNLKQL (reference sequence). This CDR3 has 14 residues. The part of the CDR3 DNA that was read is TGTGCCAGCAGCCAAGAGTGGGGAGTCGCT. Translation: CASSQEWGVA. The complete CDR3 protein is CASSQEWGVAEQFF.

This clone was seen more than once but under ten times. Genes and germline are mouse. The read falls 4 residues short of the CDR3 end, and the missing part is taken from the germline J gene. The rearrangement links TRBV31 to TRBJ2-5, with D maybe TRBD2 (7 bases). The length of the CDR3 is 14 residues. The germline V gene has CDR1 GKSSPN and CDR2 SITVG. The CDR3 here is CAWSLGGERDTQYF. The part of the CDR3 DNA that was read is TGTGCCTGGAGTCTAGGGGGGGAGAGGGAC.

This clone was counted at least ten times. Gene names and germline refer to mouse. The read terminates 4 residues ahead of where the CDR3 ends, so the germline J gene completes it. The V call is TRBV19, the J call TRBJ2-4; 9 bases line up with TRBD2. The length of the CDR3 is 13 residues. CDR1 and CDR2 (germline): FNHDT, SITEND (reference sequence). This CDR3 reads CASSTGTGNTLYF. The CDR3 bases that were read are TGTGCCAGCAGTACCGGGACTGGGAAC. The whole variable domain, filled in from reference TRBV19 and TRBJ2-4, reads GGIITQTPKFLIGQEGQKLTLKCQQNFNHDTMYWYRQDSGKGLRLIYYSITENDLQKGDLSEGYDASREKKSSFSLTVTSAQKNEMAVFLCASSTGTGNTLYFGAGTRLSVL.

This clone is medium-sized (0.01 to 0.1%). Any gene name here is a mouse gene name. Coverage ceases 4 residues before the CDR3 finishes, and the germline J gene fills in the end. This chain links TRBV13-1 with TRBJ2-2; TRBD2 matches 10 bases. V lost 2 bases, J lost 0 bases, and 7 bases stayed unmatched. Germline assignment: CDR1 NSHNY and CDR2 SYGAGN. The CDR3 contains 18 residues. CDR3 in amino acids: CASSEGLGFLSNTGQLYF. Incomplete CDR3 DNA: TGTGCCAGCAGTGAGGGACTGGGGTTCCTATCAAACACCGGG.